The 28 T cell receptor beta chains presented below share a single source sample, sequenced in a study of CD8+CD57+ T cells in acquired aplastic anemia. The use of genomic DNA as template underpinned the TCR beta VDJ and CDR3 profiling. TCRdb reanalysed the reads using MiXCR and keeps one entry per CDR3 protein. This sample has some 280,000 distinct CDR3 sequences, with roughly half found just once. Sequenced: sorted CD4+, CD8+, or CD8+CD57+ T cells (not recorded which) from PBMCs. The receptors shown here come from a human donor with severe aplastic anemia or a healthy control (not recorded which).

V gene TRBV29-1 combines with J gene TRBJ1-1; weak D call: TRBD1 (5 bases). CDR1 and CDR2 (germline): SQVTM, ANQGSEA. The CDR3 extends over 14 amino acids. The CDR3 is CSARVGTVNTEAFF. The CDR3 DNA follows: TGCAGTGCTAGAGTAGGGACGGTGAACACTGAAGCTTTCTTT.

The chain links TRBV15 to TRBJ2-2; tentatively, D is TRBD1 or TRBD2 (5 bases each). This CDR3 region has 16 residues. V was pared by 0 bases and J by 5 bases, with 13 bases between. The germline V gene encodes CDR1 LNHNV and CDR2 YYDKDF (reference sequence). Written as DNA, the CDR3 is TGTGCCACCAGCAGAGAGCCGGGGCAAGCGACCGGGGAGCTGTTTTTT. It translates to CATSREPGQATGELFF.

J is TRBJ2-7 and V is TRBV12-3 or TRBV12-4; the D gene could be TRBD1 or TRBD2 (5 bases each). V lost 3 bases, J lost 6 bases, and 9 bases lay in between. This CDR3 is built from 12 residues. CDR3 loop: CASSLRGTEQYF. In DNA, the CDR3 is TGTGCCAGCAGTTTGAGGGGAACCGAGCAGTACTTC.

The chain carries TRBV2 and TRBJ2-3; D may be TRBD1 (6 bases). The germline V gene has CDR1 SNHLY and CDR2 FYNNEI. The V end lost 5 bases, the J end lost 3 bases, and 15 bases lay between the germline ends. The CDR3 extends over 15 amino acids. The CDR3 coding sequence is TGTGCCAGCAGTTTCGACAGGCTTCGGACAGATACGCAGTATTTT. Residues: CASSFDRLRTDTQYF.

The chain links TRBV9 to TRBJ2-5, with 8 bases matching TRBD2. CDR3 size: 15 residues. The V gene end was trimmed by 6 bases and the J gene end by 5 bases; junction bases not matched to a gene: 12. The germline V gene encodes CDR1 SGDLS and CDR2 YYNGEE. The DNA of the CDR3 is TGTGCCAGCAATCCGGGAGGGGTGACGGGCGAGACCCAGTACTTC. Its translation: CASNPGGVTGETQYF.

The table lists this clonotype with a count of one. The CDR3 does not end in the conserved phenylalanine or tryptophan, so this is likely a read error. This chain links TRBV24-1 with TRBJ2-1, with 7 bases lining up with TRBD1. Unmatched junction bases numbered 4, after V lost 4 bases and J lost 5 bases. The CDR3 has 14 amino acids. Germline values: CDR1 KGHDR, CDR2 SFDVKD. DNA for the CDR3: TGTGCCACCAGTGAGACAGGGTCTAACAATGAGCAGTTCTAC. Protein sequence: CATSETGSNNEQFY.

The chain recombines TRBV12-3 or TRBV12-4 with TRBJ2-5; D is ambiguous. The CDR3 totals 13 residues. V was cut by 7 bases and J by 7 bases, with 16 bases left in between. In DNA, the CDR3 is TGTGCCAGCACTCACAACCTCTCTGGGACCCAGTACTTC. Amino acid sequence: CASTHNLSGTQYF.

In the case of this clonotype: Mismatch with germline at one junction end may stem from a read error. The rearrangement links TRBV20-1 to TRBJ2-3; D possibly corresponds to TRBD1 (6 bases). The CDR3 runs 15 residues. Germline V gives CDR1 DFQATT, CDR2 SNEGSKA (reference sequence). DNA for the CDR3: TGCAGTGCGAGAGGGGGAGCCGACCTCACAGATACGCAGTATTTT. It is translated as CSARGGADLTDTQYF.

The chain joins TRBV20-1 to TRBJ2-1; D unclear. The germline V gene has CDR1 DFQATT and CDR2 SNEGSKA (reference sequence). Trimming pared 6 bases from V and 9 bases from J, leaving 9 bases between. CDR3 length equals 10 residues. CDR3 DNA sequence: TGCAGTGCCAAGGTCATTGAGCAGTTCTTC. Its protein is CSAKVIEQFF.

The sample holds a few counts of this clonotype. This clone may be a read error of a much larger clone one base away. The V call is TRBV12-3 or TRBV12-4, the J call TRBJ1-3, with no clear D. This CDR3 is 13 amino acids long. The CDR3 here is CASSDTSGNTMYF. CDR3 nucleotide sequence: TGTGCCAGTTCAGACACCTCTGGAAACACCATGTATTTT.

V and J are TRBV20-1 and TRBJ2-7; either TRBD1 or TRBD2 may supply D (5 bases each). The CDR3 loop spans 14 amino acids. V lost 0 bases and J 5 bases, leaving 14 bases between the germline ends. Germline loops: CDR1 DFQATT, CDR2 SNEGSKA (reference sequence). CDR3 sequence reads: CSARDWVGDHEQYF. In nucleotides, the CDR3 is TGCAGTGCTAGAGACTGGGTCGGGGACCACGAGCAGTACTTC.

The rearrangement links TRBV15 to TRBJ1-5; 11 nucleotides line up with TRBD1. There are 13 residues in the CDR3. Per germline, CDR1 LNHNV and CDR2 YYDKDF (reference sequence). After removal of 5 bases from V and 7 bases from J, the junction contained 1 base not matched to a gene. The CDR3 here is CATSGDRGQPQHF. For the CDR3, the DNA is TGTGCCACCAGCGGGGACAGGGGGCAGCCCCAGCATTTT. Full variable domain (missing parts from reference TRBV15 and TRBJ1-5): DAMVIQNPRYQVTQFGKPVTLSCSQTLNHNVMYWYQQKSSQAPKLLFHYYDKDFNNEADTPDNFQSRRPNTSFCFLDIRSPGLGDTAMYLCATSGDRGQPQHFGDGTRLSIL.

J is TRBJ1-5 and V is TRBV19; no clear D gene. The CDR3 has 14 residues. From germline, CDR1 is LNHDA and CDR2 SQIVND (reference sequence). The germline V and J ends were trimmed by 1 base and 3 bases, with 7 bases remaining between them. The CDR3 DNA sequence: TGTGCCAGTAGTATAGGCAGCCCCAATCAGCCCCAGCATTTT. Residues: CASSIGSPNQPQHF.

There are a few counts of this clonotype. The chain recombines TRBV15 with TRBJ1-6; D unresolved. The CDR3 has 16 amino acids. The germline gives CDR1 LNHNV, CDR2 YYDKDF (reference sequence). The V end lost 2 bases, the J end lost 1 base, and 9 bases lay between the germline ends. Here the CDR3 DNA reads TGTGCCACCAGCAGAAGCATGGGGTCCTATAATTCACCCCTCCACTTT. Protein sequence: CATSRSMGSYNSPLHF.

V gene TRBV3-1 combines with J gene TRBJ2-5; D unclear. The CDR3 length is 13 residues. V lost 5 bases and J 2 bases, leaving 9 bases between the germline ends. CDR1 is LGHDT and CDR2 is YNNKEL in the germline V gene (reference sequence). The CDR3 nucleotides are TGTGCCAGCAGCTGGACGGTACAAGAGACCCAGTACTTC. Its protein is CASSWTVQETQYF.

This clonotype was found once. The CDR3 protein is CASSSQAGKADTQYF. Here the CDR3 DNA reads TGTGCCAGCAGTTCCCAGGCAGGGAAGGCAGATACGCAGTATTTT. The V call is TRBV12-3 or TRBV12-4, the J call TRBJ2-3; possibly TRBD1 for D (5 bases). This CDR3 has 15 residues. Trimming pared 4 bases from V and 4 bases from J, leaving 15 bases between.

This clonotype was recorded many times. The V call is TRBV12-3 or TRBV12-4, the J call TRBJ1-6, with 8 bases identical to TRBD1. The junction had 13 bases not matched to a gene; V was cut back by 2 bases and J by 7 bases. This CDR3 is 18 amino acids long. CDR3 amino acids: CASSLQKGRQGSNSPLHF. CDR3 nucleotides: TGTGCCAGCAGTTTACAGAAAGGCCGACAGGGGTCCAATTCACCCCTCCACTTT.

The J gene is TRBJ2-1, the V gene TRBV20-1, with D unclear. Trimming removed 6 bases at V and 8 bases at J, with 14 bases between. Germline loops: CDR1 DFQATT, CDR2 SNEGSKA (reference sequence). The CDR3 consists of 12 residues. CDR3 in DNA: TGCAGTGCCGGCACCATTGGGGATGAGCAGTTCTTC. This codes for CSAGTIGDEQFF.

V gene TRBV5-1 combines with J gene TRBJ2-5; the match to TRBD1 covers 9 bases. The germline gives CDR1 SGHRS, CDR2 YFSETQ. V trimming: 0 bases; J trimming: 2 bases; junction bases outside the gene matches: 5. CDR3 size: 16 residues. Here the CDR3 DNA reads TGCGCCAGCAGCTTGGGGACAGGGGTCCCGCAAGAGACCCAGTACTTC. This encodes CASSLGTGVPQETQYF.

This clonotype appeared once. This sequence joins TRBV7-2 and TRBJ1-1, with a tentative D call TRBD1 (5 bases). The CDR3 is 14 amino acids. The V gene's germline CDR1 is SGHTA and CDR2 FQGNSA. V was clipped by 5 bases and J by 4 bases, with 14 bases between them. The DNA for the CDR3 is TGTGCCAGCAGCCTAGGACACGGAATCACTGAAGCTTTCTTT. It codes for CASSLGHGITEAFF. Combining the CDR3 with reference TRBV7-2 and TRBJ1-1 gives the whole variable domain GAGVSQSPSNKVTEKGKDVELRCDPISGHTALYWYRQSLGQGLEFLIYFQGNSAPDKSGLPSDRFSAERTGGSVSTLTIQRTQQEDSAVYLCASSLGHGITEAFFGQGTRLTVV.

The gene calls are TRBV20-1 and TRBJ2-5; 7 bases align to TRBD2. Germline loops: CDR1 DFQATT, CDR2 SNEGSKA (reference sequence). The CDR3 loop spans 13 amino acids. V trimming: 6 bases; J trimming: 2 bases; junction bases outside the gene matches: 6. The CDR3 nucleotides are TGCAGTGCCGAAGGACTAGATCAAGAGACCCAGTACTTC. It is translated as CSAEGLDQETQYF.

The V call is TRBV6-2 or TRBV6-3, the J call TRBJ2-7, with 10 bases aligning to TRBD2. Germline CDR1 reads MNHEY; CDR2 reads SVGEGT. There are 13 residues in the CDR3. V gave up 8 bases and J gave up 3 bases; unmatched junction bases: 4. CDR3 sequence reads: CASGLAGDYEQYF. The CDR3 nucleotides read TGTGCCAGCGGCCTAGCGGGGGACTACGAGCAGTACTTC.

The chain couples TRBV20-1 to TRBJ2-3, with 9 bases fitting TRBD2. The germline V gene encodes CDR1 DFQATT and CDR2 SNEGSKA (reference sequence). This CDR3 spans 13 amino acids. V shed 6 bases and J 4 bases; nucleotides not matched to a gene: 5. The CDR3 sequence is CSAPSGDADTQYF. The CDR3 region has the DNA TGCAGTGCACCTAGCGGGGACGCAGATACGCAGTATTTT.

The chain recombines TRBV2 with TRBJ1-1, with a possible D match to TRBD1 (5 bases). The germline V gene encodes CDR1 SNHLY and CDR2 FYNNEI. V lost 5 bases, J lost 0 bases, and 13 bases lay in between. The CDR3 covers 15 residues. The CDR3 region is CASSPFDRMNTEAFF. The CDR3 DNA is TGTGCCAGCAGTCCATTCGACAGAATGAACACTGAAGCTTTCTTT.

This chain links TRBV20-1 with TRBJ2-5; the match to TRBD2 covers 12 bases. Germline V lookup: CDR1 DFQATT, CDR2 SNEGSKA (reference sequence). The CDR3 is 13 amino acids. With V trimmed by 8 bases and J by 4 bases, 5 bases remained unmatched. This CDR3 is CSSLAGGGETQYF. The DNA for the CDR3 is TGCAGTTCACTAGCGGGGGGTGGAGAGACCCAGTACTTC.

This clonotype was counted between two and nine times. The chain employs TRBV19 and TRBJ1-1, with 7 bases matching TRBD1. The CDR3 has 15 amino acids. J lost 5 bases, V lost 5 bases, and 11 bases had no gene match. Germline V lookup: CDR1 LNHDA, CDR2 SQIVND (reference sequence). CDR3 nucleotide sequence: TGTGCCAGTAGTTCCGCCCTCACAGGGGAGACTGAAGCTTTCTTT. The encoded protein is CASSSALTGETEAFF.

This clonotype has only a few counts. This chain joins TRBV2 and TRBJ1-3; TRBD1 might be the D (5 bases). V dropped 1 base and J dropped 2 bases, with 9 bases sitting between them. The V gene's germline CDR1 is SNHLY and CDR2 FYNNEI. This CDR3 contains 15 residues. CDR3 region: CASSEGWDAGNTIYF. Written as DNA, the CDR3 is TGTGCCAGCAGTGAAGGTTGGGACGCTGGAAACACCATATATTTT.

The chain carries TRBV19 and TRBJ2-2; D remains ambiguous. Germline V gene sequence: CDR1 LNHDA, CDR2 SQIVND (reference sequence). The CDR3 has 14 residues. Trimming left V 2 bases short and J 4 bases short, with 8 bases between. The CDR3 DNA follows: TGTGCCAGTAGTATAAAAGTGCTCACCGGGGAGCTGTTTTTT. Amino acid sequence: CASSIKVLTGELFF.